This T cell receptor (beta chain) was documented in a study of monozygotic twins with inflammatory bowel disease. Study results and limitations: No difference was seen in repertoire similarity between concordant and discordant twins, possibly from limited power. The sharing of clonotypes with others was lower in IBD patients than in healthy twins, especially with disease activity. Treatment differences in immunosuppression may have added variability to the repertoires of patients.

TCRdb reanalyzed the 5' RACE reads, giving one entry per CDR3 protein sequence and no DNA. The data show about 380,000 distinct CDR3 sequences, and the top ten clones hold about 2.5%. Per donor there was one draw, yielding a blood sample of roughly 2.6 ml. Note on this clonotype: Its antigen is not identified.

This clonotype was obtained from a human donor with ulcerative colitis or Crohn's disease, or a healthy co-twin of an affected twin (not recorded which). Specimen: blood.

CDR3: CASSHQGVDTEAFF. This sequence joins TRBV5-1 and TRBJ1-1; the D call of TRBD1 rests on TCRdb alone, since no DNA is present to check it. CDR3 length: 14 residues. Germline CDR1 is SGHRS and CDR2 is YFSETQ.